Below are 8 T cell receptor beta chains sequenced from a single sample in a study of CD8 T cells in ankylosing spondylitis. Findings and caveats of the study: Within ankylosing spondylitis blood, a TCR beta motif made up of roughly eight highly homologous variants appeared to be characteristic.

TCRdb itself ran the 5' RACE reads through MiXCR, one entry per CDR3 protein. The table lists approximately 400,000 distinct CDR3 sequences, roughly 26% of them singletons. The antigens of these receptors remain unknown. Sequencing input: blood, either unsorted or a sorted T cell fraction (not recorded which). All receptors come from a male donor with ankylosing spondylitis.

The table lists this clonotype with a few counts. The V call is TRBV12-3 or TRBV12-4, the J call TRBJ1-2; D unclear. Trimming took off 1 base at V and 3 bases at J, with 6 bases between the two ends. The CDR3 loop spans 13 amino acids. This CDR3 is CASSLGHYYGYTF. CDR3 nucleotide sequence: TGTGCCAGCAGTTTAGGGCACTACTATGGCTACACCTTC.

This clonotype was detected a few times. V and J are TRBV24-1 and TRBJ1-4, with 7 bases lining up with TRBD1. From germline, CDR1 is KGHDR and CDR2 SFDVKD. Germline trimming cut 9 bases from V and 8 bases from J; bases unmatched to any gene: 8. The CDR3 covers 13 residues. Here the CDR3 reads CATGEQGNEKLFF. CDR3 bases: TGTGCCACCGGGGAACAGGGGAACGAAAAACTGTTTTTT.

The chain links TRBV5-1 to TRBJ2-1; 8 nucleotides line up with TRBD2. Unmatched junction bases numbered 4, after V lost 1 base and J lost 7 bases. This CDR3 region has 14 residues. The germline CDR1 and CDR2 sequences are SGHRS and YFSETQ. The CDR3 sequence is CASSLLTSGNEQFF. The CDR3, as DNA: TGCGCCAGCAGCTTGTTAACTAGCGGAAATGAGCAGTTCTTC. Combining the CDR3 with reference TRBV5-1 and TRBJ2-1 gives the whole variable domain KAGVTQTPRYLIKTRGQQVTLSCSPISGHRSVSWYQQTPGQGLQFLFEYFSETQRNKGNFPGRFSGRQFSNSRSEMNVSTLELGDSALYLCASSLLTSGNEQFFGPGTRLTVL.

The CDR3 reads CASSPRAGSSYEQYV. The CDR3 DNA follows: TGTGCCAGCAGCCCTAGAGCGGGGAGCTCCTACGAGCAGTACGTC. The chain couples TRBV6-1 to TRBJ2-7, with 7 bases aligning to TRBD2. This CDR3 spans 15 amino acids. Germline CDR1 is MNHNS and CDR2 is SASEGT. With 6 bases clipped from V and 0 bases from J, the junction kept 8 bases outside the gene matches.

This clonotype showed up many times. The chain has TRBV7-8 and TRBJ2-7, with a weak D call TRBD2 (5 bases). The germline V gene has CDR1 SGHVS and CDR2 FQNEAQ. With 0 bases removed from V and 1 base from J, the gap between germline ends came to 10 bases. This CDR3 contains 15 residues. CDR3 sequence reads: CASSLAGEWSYEQYV. CDR3 DNA sequence: TGTGCCAGCAGCTTAGCGGGAGAATGGTCCTACGAGCAGTACGTC.

The chain joins TRBV5-6 to TRBJ2-2, with D unclear. V was cut by 2 bases and J by 6 bases, with 14 bases left in between. CDR3 length: 15 amino acids. CDR1 is SGHDT and CDR2 is YYEEEE in the germline V gene. The CDR3 DNA reads as TGTGCCAGCAGCTTAACAGTGTATGGGGCCGGGGAGCTGTTTTTT. Protein: CASSLTVYGAGELFF.

This clonotype was picked up many times. The junction differs from germline at one of its ends, possibly a read error. CDR3 amino acids: CASSLTPVSSNEQFF. The CDR3 bases are TGTGCCAGCAGCCTTACTCCAGTATCCTCCAATGAGCAGTTCTTC. The rearrangement uses TRBV12-3 or TRBV12-4 and TRBJ2-1; unclear D gene. There are 15 residues in the CDR3.

J is TRBJ1-1 and V is TRBV24-1, with TRBD1 identical over 12 bases. With 4 bases clipped from V and 4 bases from J, the junction kept 6 bases outside the gene matches. This CDR3 comprises 16 residues. CDR1 is KGHDR and CDR2 is SFDVKD in the germline V gene. CDR3: CATSDAGTGGSTEAFF. Written as DNA, the CDR3 is TGTGCCACCAGTGACGCCGGGACAGGGGGCTCCACTGAAGCTTTCTTT.